These 25 T cell receptor beta chains originate from one sample sequenced in a study of regulatory T cells in long-lasting Graves disease. Specified time point: newly diagnosed GD, antithyroid drugs for less than 3 months. The TCR library was prepared using RNA isolated from PBMCs. Construction of TCR beta libraries relied on iRepertoire HTBI primers and on Arm-PCR targeting CDR3 regions. In TCRdb, the multiplex PCR reads were re-called with MiXCR into one record per CDR3 protein. The sample consists of more than 350,000 distinct CDR3 sequences, 15% of them appearing once. The data were also submitted as part of a second study, on T cells in Graves' hyperthyroidism and ophthalmopathy.

Sample: peripheral blood mononuclear cells (PBMCs), taken at new diagnosis, from a patient treated with antithyroid drugs. The receptors here all came from a woman in her thirties with Graves disease.

There are many counts of this clonotype. The chain is built from TRBV9 and TRBJ2-3, with unresolved D. The germline V and J ends were trimmed by 5 bases and 5 bases, with 6 bases remaining between them. Germline CDR1 reads SGDLS; CDR2 reads YYNGEE. The CDR3 is 11 amino acids. CDR3 coding DNA: TGTGCCAGCAGTGTCAGAGATACGCAGTATTTT. Its protein is CASSVRDTQYF.

This clonotype was observed many times. The CDR3 reads CASSPAGQGASEQYF. CDR3 in DNA: TGTGCCAGCAGTCCTGCCGGACAGGGGGCGTCCGAGCAGTACTTC. V is TRBV28 and J is TRBJ2-7; TRBD1 agrees at 11 bases. Germline V gives CDR1 MDHEN, CDR2 SYDVKM. The CDR3 length is 15 residues. V lost 5 bases to trimming and J lost 6 bases; unmatched junction nucleotides: 9.

The gene calls are TRBV7-9 and TRBJ1-1; 9 positions match TRBD1. The length of the CDR3 is 18 residues. V trimming: 4 bases; J trimming: 6 bases; junction bases outside the gene matches: 18. Germline V gives CDR1 SEHNR, CDR2 FQNEAQ (reference sequence). Here the CDR3 reads CASSSAVPGQGMGAEAFF. CDR3 bases: TGTGCCAGCAGCTCCGCTGTCCCGGGACAGGGAATGGGGGCTGAAGCTTTCTTT.

This clonotype was counted at least ten times. The chain carries TRBV7-3 and TRBJ2-3, with D possibly TRBD2 on 5 matching bases. The germline V gene has CDR1 SGHTA and CDR2 FQGTGA. This CDR3 contains 16 residues. V lost 1 base and J lost 6, with 17 bases in between. CDR3 coding DNA: TGTGCCAGCAGCTTAATGGGCTCCGGAGGCTCGGATACGCAGTATTTT. This sequence encodes CASSLMGSGGSDTQYF. Complete variable domain (other parts from reference TRBV7-3 and TRBJ2-3): GAGVSQTPSNKVTEKGKYVELRCDPISGHTALYWYRQSLGQGPEFLIYFQGTGAADDSGLPNDRFFAVRPEGSVSTLKIQRTERGDSAVYLCASSLMGSGGSDTQYFGPGTRLTVL.

This clonotype was detected a few times. The chain employs TRBV10-3 and TRBJ2-5; D possibly corresponds to TRBD1 (6 bases). Germline V gives CDR1 ENHRY, CDR2 SYGVKD. The CDR3 is 13 amino acids. V gave up 10 bases and J gave up 1 base, with 13 bases separating them. This CDR3 is CATVRDTQETQYF. For the CDR3, the DNA is TGTGCCACCGTCCGGGACACCCAAGAGACCCAGTACTTC.

This clonotype appeared many times. V is TRBV5-1 and J is TRBJ2-1; tentative D call: TRBD2 (6 bases). CDR1 and CDR2 (germline): SGHRS, YFSETQ. The length of the CDR3 is 17 residues. V lost 3 bases to trimming and J lost 2 bases, with 18 bases between them. CDR3 region: CASSSRGVAEPYNEQFF. CDR3 bases: TGCGCCAGCAGCTCTCGGGGCGTAGCGGAGCCCTACAATGAGCAGTTCTTC.

This clonotype has ten or more counts. The rearrangement uses TRBV30 and TRBJ2-2; D remains ambiguous. Between the trimmed V and J ends, which lost 0 bases and 4 bases, there was a span of 15 bases. Germline CDR1 reads GTSNPN; CDR2 reads SVGIG (reference sequence). The CDR3 loop spans 16 amino acids. The CDR3 DNA is TGTGCCTGGAGTGTACATGATATTCTGCTCACCGGGGAGCTGTTTTTT. As protein: CAWSVHDILLTGELFF.

In its sample, this clonotype was seen many times. The chain uses TRBV2 and TRBJ2-3; D is unresolved. Germline-derived CDR1 and CDR2 are SNHLY and FYNNEI. CDR3 length equals 15 residues. The ends were cut back, 2 bases at V and 2 bases at J, with 11 bases in the middle. The CDR3 reads CASSEPGGATDTQYF. The CDR3, as DNA: TGTGCCAGCAGTGAACCCGGCGGTGCCACAGATACGCAGTATTTT. Variable domain in full (rest from reference TRBV2 and TRBJ2-3): EPEVTQTPSHQVTQMGQEVILRCVPISNHLYFYWYRQILGQKVEFLVSFYNNEISEKSEIFDDQFSVERPDGSNFTLKIRSTKLEDSAMYFCASSEPGGATDTQYFGPGTRLTVL.

In this sample, this clonotype turned up many times. The chain combines TRBV12-3 or TRBV12-4 with TRBJ2-1; D possibly corresponds to TRBD1 (5 bases). V was cut by 2 bases and J by 5 bases, with 10 bases left in between. The CDR3 covers 14 residues. This CDR3 is CASSLSGLHNEQFF. The CDR3 nucleotides read TGTGCCAGCAGTTTATCAGGGCTCCACAATGAGCAGTTCTTC.

The genes are TRBV11-2 and TRBJ2-7; 9 bases map to TRBD2. The V and J ends lost 1 base and 0 bases, in that order; junction bases with no gene match: 7. Germline-derived CDR1 and CDR2 are SGHAT and FQNNGV. This CDR3 is 17 amino acids long. CDR3 nucleotides: TGTGCCAGCAGCTTAGTGCGGGAGGGCAGGAGCTCCTACGAGCAGTACTTC. Protein sequence: CASSLVREGRSSYEQYF. Filled out from reference TRBV11-2 and TRBJ2-7, the complete variable domain reads EAGVAQSPRYKIIEKRQSVAFWCNPISGHATLYWYQQILGQGPKLLIQFQNNGVVDDSQLPKDRFSAERLKGVDSTLKIQPAKLEDSAVYLCASSLVREGRSSYEQYFGPGTRLTVT.

This clonotype has a handful of counts. With only one base between it and a far larger clone, this is likely a read error. V gene TRBV6-1 combines with J gene TRBJ2-1, with TRBD2 as a possible D gene (7 bases). The germline CDR1 and CDR2 sequences are MNHNS and SASEGT. The CDR3 is 15 residues long. CDR3 coding DNA: TGTGCCGGCAGTGAGCTGGCGGGGGCCCACAATGAGCAGTTCTTC. Its protein product is CAGSELAGAHNEQFF.

This clonotype showed up just a few times. The gene calls are TRBV11-1 and TRBJ2-2; 9 bases align to TRBD1. V dropped 5 bases and J dropped 1; count of bases not matched to a gene: 5. CDR3 length: 16 residues. In germline, CDR1 is SGHAT, CDR2 FQDESV (reference sequence). CDR3 sequence (DNA): TGTGCCAGCAGCACTACAGGGGGCCTGAACACCGGGGAGCTGTTTTTT. Encoded protein: CASSTTGGLNTGELFF.

With regard to this clonotype: A much larger clone is a single base away; this may be a read error. The gene calls are TRBV29-1 and TRBJ2-1; D is possibly TRBD1 or TRBD2 (6 bases each). The CDR3 contains 16 residues. The V and J ends lost 4 bases and 1 base respectively, with 17 bases between them. Germline CDR1 is SQVTM and CDR2 is ANQGSEA. The CDR3 loop is CSVGGAGPLSYNEQFF. The CDR3 region has the DNA TGCAGCGTTGGGGGGGCAGGCCCGCTATCCTACAATGAGCAGTTCTTC.

This chain joins TRBV10-3 and TRBJ1-1; 11 nucleotides agree with TRBD1. The V and J ends lost 6 bases and 3 bases, in that order; junction bases with no gene match: 3. CDR1 is ENHRY, CDR2 SYGVKD, per germline. This CDR3 spans 14 amino acids. DNA for the CDR3: TGTGCCATCAGGATGGGACAGGGGGACACTGAAGCTTTCTTT. It translates to CAIRMGQGDTEAFF.

The V and J genes are TRBV12-3 or TRBV12-4 and TRBJ2-1; 14 bases align to TRBD2. Trimming removed 5 bases from V and 6 bases from J; junction bases left unmatched: 6. This CDR3 region has 16 residues. CDR3 sequence reads: CASSPPGLAGANEQFF. The CDR3 bases are TGTGCCAGCAGTCCGCCGGGACTAGCGGGAGCCAATGAGCAGTTCTTC.

This clonotype was seen many times. The chain recombines TRBV30 with TRBJ2-1; D uncertain. V gave up 1 base and J gave up 9 bases, with 7 bases separating them. CDR1 and CDR2 from the germline V gene are GTSNPN and SVGIG (reference sequence). The CDR3 is 11 residues long. The CDR3 here is CAWSASIEQFF. In DNA, the CDR3 is TGTGCCTGGAGTGCTAGTATTGAGCAGTTCTTC. Full variable domain (missing parts from reference TRBV30 and TRBJ2-1): SQTIHQWPATLVQPVGSPLSLECTVEGTSNPNLYWYRQAAGRGLQLLFYSVGIGQISSEVPQNLSASRPQDRQFILSSKKLLLSDSGFYLCAWSASIEQFFGPGTRLTVL.

This clonotype occurred many times. The rearrangement joins TRBV10-2 to TRBJ2-7, with 11 bases aligning to TRBD1. Germline trimming cut 8 bases from V and 4 bases from J; bases unmatched to any gene: 1. This CDR3 has 12 residues. The germline V gene encodes CDR1 WSHSY and CDR2 SAAADI. CDR3 sequence (DNA): TGCGCCAGCGGACAGGGGGCTTACGAGCAGTACTTC. It translates to CASGQGAYEQYF.

Only a few counts were recorded for this clonotype. This could be a read error, since a much larger clone is one nucleotide away. CDR3 DNA sequence: TGTGCCAGCAGTTTAGGCGGATCTGCGCACAATGAGCAGTTCTTC. Translated, it gives CASSLGGSAHNEQFF. The chain has TRBV28 and TRBJ2-1, with unresolved D. There are 15 residues in the CDR3. V lost 2 bases, J lost 5 bases, and 13 bases lay in between. The germline gives CDR1 MDHEN, CDR2 SYDVKM.

In this sample, this clonotype turned up many times. The chain couples TRBV20-1 to TRBJ2-7, with D tentatively TRBD2 (6 bases). The CDR3 runs to 14 residues. From germline, CDR1 is DFQATT and CDR2 SNEGSKA (reference sequence). V lost 2 bases, J lost 4 bases, and 15 bases lay in between. CDR3 coding DNA: TGCAGTGCTAGAAGGGTCCCGGGGGATTACGAGCAGTACTTC. Its protein is CSARRVPGDYEQYF.

This chain joins TRBV19 and TRBJ2-2; possible D gene TRBD2, 6 bases. The germline CDR1 and CDR2 sequences are LNHDA and SQIVND (reference sequence). The germline V and J ends were trimmed by 10 bases and 6 bases, with 24 bases remaining between them. CDR3 length: 16 amino acids. The DNA for the CDR3 is TGTGCCACCACCGCGCGGCGGGGCGGGGTTTCCGGGGAGCTGTTTTTT. Protein: CATTARRGGVSGELFF.

A few counts support this clonotype. The rearrangement links TRBV12-3 or TRBV12-4 to TRBJ2-5; 7 bases fit TRBD1. This CDR3 has 15 residues. V dropped 6 bases and J dropped 2; count of bases not matched to a gene: 9. CDR3 loop: CASRTGKGDQETQYF. The CDR3 region has the DNA TGTGCCAGCAGGACAGGGAAGGGGGATCAAGAGACCCAGTACTTC.

This clonotype was detected many times. The rearrangement joins TRBV10-3 to TRBJ1-1, with 9 bases that match TRBD1. CDR3 length equals 14 residues. Germline V gene data show CDR1 as ENHRY and CDR2 as SYGVKD. V was pared by 6 bases and J by 5 bases, with 7 bases of the junction left unmatched. As DNA, the CDR3 is TGTGCCATCAGCCCGACAGGGGGTAGGACTGAAGCTTTCTTT. Its protein is CAISPTGGRTEAFF.

The V and J genes are TRBV29-1 and TRBJ2-5; 8 bases agree with TRBD1. This CDR3 is built from 12 residues. Germline CDR1 is SQVTM and CDR2 is ANQGSEA. Unmatched junction bases numbered 6, after V lost 8 bases and J lost 4 bases. The CDR3 nucleotides are TGCAGCCCGACAGGGGTAGGAGAGACCCAGTACTTC. This translates into CSPTGVGETQYF.

This clonotype came up once. This may arise from a read error, as a much more abundant clone is one base away. The chain joins TRBV30 to TRBJ2-3; D gene uncertain. CDR3 length: 13 residues. CDR1 GTSNPN and CDR2 SVGIG come from the germline V gene (reference sequence). V shed 1 base and J shed 10 bases, with 15 bases lying between them. This chain's CDR3 is CAWSDRRSDAQYF. In nucleotides, the CDR3 is TGTGCCTGGAGTGACCGCAGATCCGATGCGCAGTATTTT.

The genes are TRBV12-3 or TRBV12-4 and TRBJ2-1, with 12 nucleotides matching TRBD2. CDR3 length: 16 amino acids. The junction had 7 bases not matched to a gene; V was cut back by 5 bases and J by 5 bases. CDR3 sequence (DNA): TGTGCCAGCAGTGTCCCTAGCGGGAGGGCTGACAATGAGCAGTTCTTC. This encodes CASSVPSGRADNEQFF.